A selection of T cell receptor beta chains follows, all from one sample in a study of cytomegalovirus exposure and HLA in healthy donors. Sequencing used immunoSEQ multiplex PCR; TCRdb keeps in-frame clones, though not all of them. There are approximately 84,000 clones in the sample; 60% to 80% occur only once, and over 2% lies in the top ten. The sequenced sample consisted of PBMCs. The receptor set was obtained from a middle-aged man in good health and CMV-seronegative. The conserved cysteine and the conserved F or W are not part of the CDR3 here.

TRBV29-1	TRBJ2-3	SVVVGATDTQY
TRBV7-2	TRBJ2-1	ASSTVSGPPHEQF
TRBV28	TRBJ2-1	ASSAQGAGLPTYNEQF
TRBV19	TRBJ2-3	ASSSGDTQY
TRBV5-6	TRBJ2-5	ASSLAQPRETQY
TRBV11-2	TRBJ1-6	ASSLLQGGRGSPLH
TRBV2	TRBJ1-1	ASSVRLGGRVTEAF
TRBV19	TRBJ2-7	ASSIGGLNEQY
TRBV7-3	TRBJ1-1	ASSLTSVTEAF
TRBV5-1	TRBJ1-5	ASSLAGVGNQPQH
TRBV29-1	TRBJ2-3	SVFAGLGAQY